One TCR beta chain is described in this entry. This specimen belongs to a study of blood T cell repertoires in COVID-19. The wider study: The origin of the acute and convalescent COVID-19 samples was the United States, Italy and Spain. The cDNA or gDNA used as material had been derived from T cells, B-cell-depleted T cells, or PBMCs.

Germline V gene sequence: CDR1 SSHAT, CDR2 FNYEAQ (reference sequence). The CDR3 contains 17 residues. V trimming: 4 bases; J trimming: 7 bases; junction bases outside the gene matches: 17. The data were produced by immunoSEQ multiplex PCR, yet TCRdb's version contains in-frame clones alone and is incomplete. The table has 200,000 to 250,000 clones, 80% seen once; the top ten hold around 7.3%. The chain employs TRBV7-7 and TRBJ2-3; 7 bases match TRBD2. Specimen: peripheral blood. The TCR comes from a woman in her 70s with acute or convalescent COVID-19. CDR3 protein: CASSSGLADFRLNTQYF. The CDR3 DNA reads TGTGCCAGCAGCTCCGGTCTAGCGGATTTTCGCCTCAATACGCAGTATTTT.